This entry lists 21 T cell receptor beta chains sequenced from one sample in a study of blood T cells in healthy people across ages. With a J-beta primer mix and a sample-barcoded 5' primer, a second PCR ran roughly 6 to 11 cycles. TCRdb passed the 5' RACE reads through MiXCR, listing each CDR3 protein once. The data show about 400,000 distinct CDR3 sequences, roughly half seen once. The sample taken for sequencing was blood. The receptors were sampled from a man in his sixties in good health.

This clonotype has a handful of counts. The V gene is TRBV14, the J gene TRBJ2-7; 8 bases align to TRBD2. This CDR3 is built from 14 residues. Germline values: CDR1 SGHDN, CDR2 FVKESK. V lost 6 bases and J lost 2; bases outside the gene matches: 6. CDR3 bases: TGTGCCAGCAGTCCCTGGACTAGCCCCTACGAGCAGTACTTC. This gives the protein CASSPWTSPYEQYF. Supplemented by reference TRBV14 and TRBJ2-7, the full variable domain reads EAGVTQFPSHSVIEKGQTVTLRCDPISGHDNLYWYRRVMGKEIKFLLHFVKESKQDESGMPNNRFLAERTGGTYSTLKVQPAELEDSGVYFCASSPWTSPYEQYFGPGTRLTVT.

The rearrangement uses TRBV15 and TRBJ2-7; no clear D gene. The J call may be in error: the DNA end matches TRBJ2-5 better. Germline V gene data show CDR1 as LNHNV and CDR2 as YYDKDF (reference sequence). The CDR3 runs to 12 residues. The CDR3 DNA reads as TGTGCCACCAGCCATACCGGGGAGACCCAGTACTTC. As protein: CATSHTGETQYF.

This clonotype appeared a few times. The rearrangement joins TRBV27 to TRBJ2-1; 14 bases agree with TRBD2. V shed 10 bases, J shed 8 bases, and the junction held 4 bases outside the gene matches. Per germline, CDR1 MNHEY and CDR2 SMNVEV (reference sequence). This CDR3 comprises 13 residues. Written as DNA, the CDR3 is TGTGCCACCCGGGGACTAGCGGGAGATGAGCAGTTCTTC. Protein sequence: CATRGLAGDEQFF.

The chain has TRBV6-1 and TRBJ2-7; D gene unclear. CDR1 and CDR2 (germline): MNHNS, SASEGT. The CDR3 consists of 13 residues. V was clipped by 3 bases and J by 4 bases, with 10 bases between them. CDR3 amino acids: CASSENPRYEQYF. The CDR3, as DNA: TGTGCCAGCAGTGAGAATCCTCGGTACGAGCAGTACTTC.

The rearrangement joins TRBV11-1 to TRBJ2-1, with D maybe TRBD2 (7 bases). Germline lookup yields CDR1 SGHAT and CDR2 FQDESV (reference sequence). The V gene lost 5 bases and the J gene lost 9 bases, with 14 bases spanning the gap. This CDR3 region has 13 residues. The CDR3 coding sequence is TGTGCCAGCAGCCCCCGGCGGGGGCTTGAGCAGTTCTTC. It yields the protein CASSPRRGLEQFF.

The CDR3 sequence is CATSEGQGTQYF. In DNA form, the CDR3 reads TGTGCCACCAGTGAAGGACAGGGGACGCAGTATTTT. The chain uses TRBV24-1 and TRBJ2-3; 9 nucleotides match TRBD1. The CDR3 loop spans 12 amino acids. The trim removed 4 bases at V and 9 bases at J, leaving 1 base unmatched. Germline loops: CDR1 KGHDR, CDR2 SFDVKD.

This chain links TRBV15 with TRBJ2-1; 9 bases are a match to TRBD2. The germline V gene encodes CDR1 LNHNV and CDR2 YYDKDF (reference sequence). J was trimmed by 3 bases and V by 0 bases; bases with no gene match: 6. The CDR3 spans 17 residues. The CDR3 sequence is CATSRDLGTSSYNEQFF. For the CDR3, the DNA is TGTGCCACCAGCAGAGATCTTGGGACTAGCAGCTACAATGAGCAGTTCTTC.

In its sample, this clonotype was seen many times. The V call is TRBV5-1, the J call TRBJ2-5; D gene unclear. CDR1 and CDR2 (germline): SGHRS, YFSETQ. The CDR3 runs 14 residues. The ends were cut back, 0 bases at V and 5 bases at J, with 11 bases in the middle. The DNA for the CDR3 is TGCGCCAGCAGCTTGGCAGGCCGGTCGGAGACCCAGTACTTC. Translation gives CASSLAGRSETQYF.

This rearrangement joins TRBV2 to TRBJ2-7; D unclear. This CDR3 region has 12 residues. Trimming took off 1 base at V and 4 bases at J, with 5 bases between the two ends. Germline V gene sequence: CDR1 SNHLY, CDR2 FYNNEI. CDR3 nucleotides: TGTGCCAGCAGTGAAGTGGAGTACGAGCAGTACTTC. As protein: CASSEVEYEQYF.

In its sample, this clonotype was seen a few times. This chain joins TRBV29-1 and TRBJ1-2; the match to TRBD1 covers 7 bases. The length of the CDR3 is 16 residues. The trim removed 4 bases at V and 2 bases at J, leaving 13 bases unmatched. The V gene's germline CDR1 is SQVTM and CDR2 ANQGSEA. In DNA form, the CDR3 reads TGCAGCGTTGTAGGGGGACAGCCGAGGGGGAACTATGGCTACACCTTC. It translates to CSVVGGQPRGNYGYTF.

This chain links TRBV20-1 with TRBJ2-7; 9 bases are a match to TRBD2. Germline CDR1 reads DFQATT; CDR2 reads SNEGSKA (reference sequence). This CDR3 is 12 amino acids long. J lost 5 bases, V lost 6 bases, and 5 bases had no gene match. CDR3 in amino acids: CSAVVAGDEQYF. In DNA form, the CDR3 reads TGCAGTGCGGTGGTAGCGGGAGACGAGCAGTACTTC.

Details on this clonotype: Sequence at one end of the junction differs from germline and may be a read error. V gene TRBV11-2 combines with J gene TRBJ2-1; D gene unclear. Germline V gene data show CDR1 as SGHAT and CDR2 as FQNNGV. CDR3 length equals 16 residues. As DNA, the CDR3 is TGTGCCAGCAGCTTAGATTCGGGCTTCTCCTACAATGGGCAGTTCTTC. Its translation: CASSLDSGFSYNGQFF.

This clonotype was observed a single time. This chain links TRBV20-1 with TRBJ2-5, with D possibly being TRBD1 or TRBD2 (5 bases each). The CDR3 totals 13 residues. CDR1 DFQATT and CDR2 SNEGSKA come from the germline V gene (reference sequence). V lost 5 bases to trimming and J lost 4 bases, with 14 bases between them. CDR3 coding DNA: TGCAGTGCTGGCCCTGGGGGTGCAGAGACCCAGTACTTC. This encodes CSAGPGGAETQYF.

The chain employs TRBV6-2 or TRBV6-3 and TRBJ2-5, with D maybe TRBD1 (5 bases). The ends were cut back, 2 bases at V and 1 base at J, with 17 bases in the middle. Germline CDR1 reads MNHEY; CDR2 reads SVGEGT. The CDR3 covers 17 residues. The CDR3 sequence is CASSYGQGIGSQETQYF. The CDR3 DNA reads TGTGCCAGCAGTTACGGGCAGGGTATAGGAAGCCAAGAGACCCAGTACTTC.

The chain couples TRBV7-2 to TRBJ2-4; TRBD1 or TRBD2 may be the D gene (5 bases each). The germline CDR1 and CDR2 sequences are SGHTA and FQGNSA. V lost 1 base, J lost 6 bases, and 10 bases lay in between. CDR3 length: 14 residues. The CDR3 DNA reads TGTGCCAGCAGCTTAGGTGCAGGGAGAAACATTCAGTACTTC. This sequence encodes CASSLGAGRNIQYF. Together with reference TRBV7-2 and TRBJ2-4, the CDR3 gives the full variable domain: GAGVSQSPSNKVTEKGKDVELRCDPISGHTALYWYRQSLGQGLEFLIYFQGNSAPDKSGLPSDRFSAERTGGSVSTLTIQRTQQEDSAVYLCASSLGAGRNIQYFGAGTRLSVL.

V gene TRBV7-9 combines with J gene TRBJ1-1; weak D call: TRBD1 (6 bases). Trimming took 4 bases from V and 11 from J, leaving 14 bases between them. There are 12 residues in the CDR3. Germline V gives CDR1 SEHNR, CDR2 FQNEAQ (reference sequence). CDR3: CASSSDSPRAFF. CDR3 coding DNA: TGTGCCAGCAGCTCGGACAGTCCGAGGGCTTTCTTT.

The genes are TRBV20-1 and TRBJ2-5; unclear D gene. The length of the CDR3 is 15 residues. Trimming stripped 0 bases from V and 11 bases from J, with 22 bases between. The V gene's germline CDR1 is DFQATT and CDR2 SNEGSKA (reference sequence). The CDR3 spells CSARDWARSLNEQYF. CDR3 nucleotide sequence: TGCAGTGCTAGAGATTGGGCTAGAAGTTTGAATGAGCAGTACTTC.

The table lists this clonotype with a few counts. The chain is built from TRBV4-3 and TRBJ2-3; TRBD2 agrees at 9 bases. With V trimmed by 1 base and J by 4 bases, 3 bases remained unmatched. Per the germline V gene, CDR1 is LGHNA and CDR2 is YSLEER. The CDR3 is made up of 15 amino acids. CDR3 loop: CASSQVAGVPDTQYF. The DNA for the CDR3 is TGCGCCAGCAGCCAAGTAGCGGGAGTACCAGATACGCAGTATTTT.

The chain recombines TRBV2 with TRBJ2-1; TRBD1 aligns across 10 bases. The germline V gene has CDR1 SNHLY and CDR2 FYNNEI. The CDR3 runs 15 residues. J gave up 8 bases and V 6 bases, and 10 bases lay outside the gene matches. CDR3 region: CASSSDRGAKDEQFF. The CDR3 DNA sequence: TGTGCCAGCAGCTCGGACAGGGGGGCCAAGGATGAGCAGTTCTTC.

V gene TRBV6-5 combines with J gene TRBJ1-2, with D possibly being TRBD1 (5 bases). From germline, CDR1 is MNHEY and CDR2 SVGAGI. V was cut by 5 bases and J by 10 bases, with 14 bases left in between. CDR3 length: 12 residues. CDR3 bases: TGTGCCAGCAGTAGCGGCGGGGGGGACTACACCTTC. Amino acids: CASSSGGGDYTF.

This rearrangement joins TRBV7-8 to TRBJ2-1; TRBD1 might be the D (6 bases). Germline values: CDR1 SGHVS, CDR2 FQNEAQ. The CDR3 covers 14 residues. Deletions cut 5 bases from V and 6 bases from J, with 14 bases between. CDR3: CASSVHGRGNEQFF. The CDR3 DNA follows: TGTGCCAGCAGCGTACATGGCAGGGGCAATGAGCAGTTCTTC.